This TCR beta chain is drawn from a study of T cell repertoires in cytomegalovirus infection. Study details: Both recently identified HLA-C-restricted and well-studied HLA-B-restricted CMV epitopes were used in the study. CMV infection together with matching HLA type was indicated by public TCR beta signatures.

General study findings and limits: The study found HLA-C-restricted CMV-specific TCR beta clonotypes dominating the ex vivo response. Frequencies of public TCR beta families were cumulated, and this identified carriers of CMV plus the relevant HLA.

MiXCR was run by TCRdb on the reads, yielding one entry per CDR3 protein. The sample comprises some 800,000 distinct CDR3 sequences, 25% to 30% of which are singletons, and roughly 14% rests with the top ten. CDR1 and CDR2 from the germline V gene are SGHVS and FNYEAQ. The CDR3 length is 13 residues. Notes on this clonotype: Its target is not known. The germline gene is not matched at one end of the junction; a read error may be the cause.

This chain connects TRBV7-6 to TRBJ2-1; D ambiguous. The TCR sequence derives from a human donor in good health (CMV status not recorded). Some clones in this sample may be carry-over from other donors' samples. Material: cultured CD8+ T cells from PBMCs, obtained from culture after CMV antigen stimulation. CDR3 in DNA: TGTGCTAGCAGCTCAGCGCGGCACAATGAGCAGTTCTTC. This encodes CASSSARHNEQFF.